Shown below are 26 T cell receptor beta chains from a single sample sequenced in a study of response to subunit inactivated influenza vaccine. TCRdb itself ran the RT-PCR reads through MiXCR, one entry per CDR3 protein. In the table there are hundreds of thousands of distinct CDR3 sequences, around 18% of which are singletons. The material sequenced was PBMCs from blood, taken about 5 days after vaccination. The receptors come from a man in his fifties or sixties who received an inactivated influenza vaccine.

In its sample, this clonotype was seen a few times. The chain links TRBV25-1 to TRBJ2-4; either TRBD1 or TRBD2 may supply D (5 bases each). Trimming cost V 3 bases and J 1 base, with 10 bases left between them. The CDR3 is 15 amino acids. CDR1 MGHDK and CDR2 SYGVNS come from the germline V gene. DNA of the CDR3: TGTGCCAGCAGTGATTTAGAGGGGGCCAAAAACATTCAGTACTTC. Encoded protein: CASSDLEGAKNIQYF.

The chain links TRBV12-3 or TRBV12-4 to TRBJ2-7; D perhaps matches TRBD1 (6 bases). The CDR3 extends over 12 amino acids. Trimming left V 10 bases short and J 3 bases short, with 13 bases between. CDR3 sequence (DNA): TGTGCCACCCAACAGGGAAGCTACGAGCAGTACTTC. It translates to CATQQGSYEQYF.

In this sample, this clonotype turned up a few times. The chain combines TRBV13 with TRBJ2-3; D not certain. Germline CDR1 is PRHDT and CDR2 is FYEKMQ (reference sequence). The V end was cut by 4 bases, the J end by 7 bases, with 21 bases between. This CDR3 region has 16 residues. Here the CDR3 reads CASSSPESLTPNTQYF. DNA for the CDR3: TGTGCCAGCAGCTCCCCTGAAAGCCTCACACCCAATACGCAGTATTTT.

This rearrangement joins TRBV20-1 to TRBJ2-7; TRBD2 might be the D (6 bases). Germline V CDR1 and CDR2: DFQATT, SNEGSKA (reference sequence). CDR3 length: 14 residues. Trimming cost V 3 bases and J 1 base, with 13 bases left between them. CDR3: CSASPREWSYEQYF. The DNA of the CDR3 is TGCAGTGCTAGCCCACGGGAGTGGTCCTACGAGCAGTACTTC.

This clonotype has just a few counts. This rearrangement joins TRBV27 to TRBJ2-7; no firm D call. Germline V gene sequence: CDR1 MNHEY, CDR2 SMNVEV (reference sequence). The CDR3 has 13 residues. Between the trimmed V and J ends, which lost 2 bases and 4 bases, there was a span of 9 bases. As DNA, the CDR3 is TGTGCCAGCAGTTTAATGAAAAATTACGAGCAGTACTTC. This gives the protein CASSLMKNYEQYF.

In regard to this clonotype: At one boundary the junction diverges from the germline segment, which might be a read error. The chain joins TRBV4-2 to TRBJ2-1, with 8 bases fitting TRBD2. This CDR3 spans 15 amino acids. The germline V gene has CDR1 LGHNA and CDR2 YNFKEQ. The DNA for the CDR3 is TGTGCCAGCAACCAAGCGGATAGCGGGAAAAATGAGCAGTTCTTC. This codes for CASNQADSGKNEQFF.

The J gene is TRBJ2-1, the V gene TRBV20-1; 12 bases map to TRBD1. Germline CDR1 and CDR2: DFQATT and SNEGSKA (reference sequence). This CDR3 is built from 14 residues. The V segment lost 4 bases and the J segment 7 bases; nucleotides outside the gene matches: 5. Written as DNA, the CDR3 is TGCAGTGCTACGGGACAGGGGGCACGGAATGAGCAGTTCTTC. Translated: CSATGQGARNEQFF.

The chain employs TRBV3-1 and TRBJ2-1; D not resolved. The CDR3 is 13 residues long. The V gene's germline CDR1 is LGHDT and CDR2 YNNKEL (reference sequence). Between the trimmed V and J ends, which lost 0 bases and 12 bases, there was a span of 12 bases. Here the CDR3 reads CASSQDLRSWQFF. The CDR3 DNA sequence: TGTGCCAGCAGCCAAGATCTTCGATCGTGGCAGTTCTTC.

This clonotype occurred many times. The gene calls are TRBV13 and TRBJ2-3; 8 nucleotides match TRBD1. After removal of 5 bases from V and 1 base from J, the junction contained 8 bases not matched to a gene. The CDR3 runs 16 residues. Germline loops: CDR1 PRHDT, CDR2 FYEKMQ (reference sequence). In nucleotides, the CDR3 is TGTGCCAGCAGCAAGGCGACAGGGGTGCGCACAGATACGCAGTATTTT. This sequence encodes CASSKATGVRTDTQYF.

This clonotype was seen a few times. This sequence joins TRBV10-3 and TRBJ2-5; D not resolved. The CDR3 sequence is 17 residues long. Trimming shortened V by 11 bases and J by 4 bases, and 29 bases separated the two germline ends. CDR1 and CDR2 (germline): ENHRY, SYGVKD. The CDR3 protein is CAGKERPKVGVRETQYF. The CDR3 nucleotides are TGTGCCGGAAAGGAACGACCGAAGGTGGGCGTCAGAGAGACCCAGTACTTC.

The genes are TRBV20-1 and TRBJ2-7; 7 bases are a match to TRBD2. Trimming at V came to 2 bases and at J to 0 bases, leaving 4 bases not matched to a gene. This CDR3 spans 14 amino acids. Germline V lookup: CDR1 DFQATT, CDR2 SNEGSKA (reference sequence). The DNA for the CDR3 is TGCAGTGCTAGACGGCTAGCGGACTCCTACGAGCAGTACTTC. It encodes CSARRLADSYEQYF.

The rearrangement joins TRBV20-1 to TRBJ2-7, with D possibly matching TRBD1 (6 bases). Trimming removed 7 bases at V and 3 bases at J, with 13 bases between. CDR1 and CDR2 from the germline V gene are DFQATT and SNEGSKA (reference sequence). The CDR3 is made up of 12 amino acids. The CDR3 sequence is CSVSGQNYEQYF. Here the CDR3 DNA reads TGCAGTGTCTCAGGACAGAACTACGAGCAGTACTTC.

This clonotype was observed a handful of times. J is TRBJ1-6 and V is TRBV25-1; D call uncertain. The CDR3 length is 15 residues. The V and J ends lost 0 bases and 6 bases respectively, with 9 bases between them. Per germline, CDR1 MGHDK and CDR2 SYGVNS. CDR3 bases: TGTGCCAGCAGTGAATACGGCCTACTTAATTCACCCCTCCACTTT. Residues: CASSEYGLLNSPLHF. Filled out from reference TRBV25-1 and TRBJ1-6, the complete variable domain reads EADIYQTPRYLVIGTGKKITLECSQTMGHDKMYWYQQDPGMELHLIHYSYGVNSTEKGDLSSESTVSRIRTEHFPLTLESARPSHTSQYLCASSEYGLLNSPLHFGNGTRLTVT.

This clonotype was counted only a few times. V gene TRBV20-1 combines with J gene TRBJ1-1; TRBD1 agrees at 12 bases. V shed 0 bases and J 6 bases; nucleotides not matched to a gene: 5. The CDR3 runs to 15 residues. CDR1 and CDR2 (germline): DFQATT, SNEGSKA (reference sequence). The CDR3 bases are TGCAGTGCTAGAGAGGGGACAGGGGGCTCCGCTGAAGCTTTCTTT. The encoded protein is CSAREGTGGSAEAFF.

The chain couples TRBV29-1 to TRBJ2-7; D unresolved. Germline lookup yields CDR1 SQVTM and CDR2 ANQGSEA. This CDR3 is 14 amino acids long. The V end was cut by 4 bases, the J end by 2 bases, with 15 bases between. The CDR3 DNA reads as TGCAGCGTTGCCCGAGCCACAGAGCCCTACGAGCAGTACTTC. This codes for CSVARATEPYEQYF.

This chain connects TRBV7-9 to TRBJ2-3; maybe TRBD1 (5 bases). This CDR3 contains 14 residues. Germline-derived CDR1 and CDR2 are SEHNR and FQNEAQ (reference sequence). Trimming removed 2 bases at V and 6 bases at J, with 12 bases between. CDR3 sequence reads: CASSLNSGKDTQYF. CDR3 nucleotides: TGTGCCAGCAGCTTAAACTCAGGGAAGGATACGCAGTATTTT.

This clonotype was recorded a few times. The chain uses TRBV5-1 and TRBJ1-1, with D unclear. Germline-derived CDR1 and CDR2 are SGHRS and YFSETQ. The V and J ends lost 0 bases and 4 bases respectively, with 10 bases between them. The CDR3 sequence is 14 residues long. The CDR3 region is CASSLAESVTEAFF. The CDR3 coding sequence is TGCGCCAGCAGCTTGGCCGAAAGTGTCACTGAAGCTTTCTTT.

This clonotype was detected a few times. V gene TRBV7-9 combines with J gene TRBJ2-7; a weak D match, TRBD1 (6 bases). The germline gives CDR1 SEHNR, CDR2 FQNEAQ (reference sequence). The germline V and J ends were trimmed by 7 bases and 4 bases, with 14 bases remaining between them. The CDR3 covers 13 residues. CDR3 protein: CASTADRRYEQYF. CDR3 DNA: TGTGCCAGCACCGCGGACAGACGATACGAGCAGTACTTC. Looking up the rest from reference TRBV7-9 and TRBJ2-7 gives the full variable domain: DTGVSQNPRHKITKRGQNVTFRCDPISEHNRLYWYRQTLGQGPEFLTYFQNEAQLEKSRLLSDRFSAERPKGSFSTLEIQRTEQGDSAMYLCASTADRRYEQYFGPGTRLTVT.

The chain is built from TRBV11-1 and TRBJ2-5, with 11 bases aligning to TRBD2. CDR3 length equals 18 residues. Trimming removed 5 bases from V and 0 bases from J; junction bases left unmatched: 11. Germline values: CDR1 SGHAT, CDR2 FQDESV (reference sequence). CDR3 DNA: TGTGCCAGCAGCGCACTAGCGGGAGTCAGAGGGTACCAAGAGACCCAGTACTTC. Encoded protein: CASSALAGVRGYQETQYF.

This rearrangement joins TRBV29-1 to TRBJ2-1; possible D gene TRBD1, 5 bases. The germline V and J ends were trimmed by 3 bases and 4 bases, with 13 bases remaining between them. The CDR3 runs 14 residues. Germline V gene sequence: CDR1 SQVTM, CDR2 ANQGSEA. This chain's CDR3 is CSVEKGVLYNEQFF. The CDR3 DNA is TGCAGCGTTGAGAAAGGGGTCCTTTACAATGAGCAGTTCTTC.

The V call is TRBV12-3 or TRBV12-4, the J call TRBJ2-2, with unresolved D. The length of the CDR3 is 13 residues. Between the trimmed V and J ends, which lost 6 bases and 5 bases, there was a span of 10 bases. CDR3: CASSRLGTGELFF. The CDR3 region has the DNA TGTGCCAGCAGCCGCTTAGGGACCGGGGAGCTGTTTTTT.

This clonotype was found a few times. The chain combines TRBV20-1 with TRBJ2-5, with TRBD1 matching over 8 bases. The germline V gene encodes CDR1 DFQATT and CDR2 SNEGSKA (reference sequence). This CDR3 comprises 11 residues. This CDR3 is CRQGGQETQYF. In nucleotides, the CDR3 is TGCAGACAGGGGGGCCAAGAGACCCAGTACTTC.

There are a few counts of this clonotype. J is TRBJ2-1 and V is TRBV6-4; D is possibly TRBD1 (6 bases). This CDR3 is 15 amino acids long. Per the germline V gene, CDR1 is MRHNA and CDR2 is SNTAGT. V was pared by 6 bases and J by 1 base, with 13 bases between. The CDR3 DNA is TGTGCCAGCAGAAGGGAAGGGGGTTCCTACAATGAGCAGTTCTTC. Residues: CASRREGGSYNEQFF.

The chain has TRBV29-1 and TRBJ1-2; 7 bases line up with TRBD1. This CDR3 comprises 12 residues. V was clipped by 4 bases and J by 4 bases; unmatched bases: 3. CDR1 is SQVTM, CDR2 ANQGSEA, per germline. The CDR3 sequence is CSVAAGGYGYTF. Written as DNA, the CDR3 is TGCAGCGTTGCGGCAGGGGGCTATGGCTACACCTTC.

The sample holds many counts of this clonotype. This chain joins TRBV5-4 and TRBJ1-2; TRBD1 agrees at 8 bases. CDR1 is SGHNT and CDR2 is YYREEE in the germline V gene (reference sequence). V gave up 5 bases and J gave up 7 bases; unmatched junction bases: 7. This CDR3 has 13 amino acids. DNA of the CDR3: TGTGCCAGCAGTTTGCAGGGGGCTTCTGGCTACACCTTC. Translated: CASSLQGASGYTF. Using reference TRBV5-4 and TRBJ1-2 for the parts outside the CDR3, the full variable domain is ETGVTQSPTHLIKTRGQQVTLRCSSQSGHNTVSWYQQALGQGPQFIFQYYREEENGRGNFPPRFSGLQFPNYSSELNVNALELDDSALYLCASSLQGASGYTFGSGTRLTVV.

This CDR3 reads CASSKTGRSGNTIYF. CDR3 nucleotide sequence: TGTGCCAGCAGTAAGACAGGCCGCTCTGGAAACACCATATATTTT. This chain connects TRBV6-1 to TRBJ1-3, with D tentatively TRBD1 (6 bases). CDR3 length equals 15 residues. Germline V CDR1 and CDR2: MNHNS, SASEGT. V was pared by 5 bases and J by 0 bases, with 11 bases between.